This TCR beta chain was identified during a study of blood T cell repertoires in COVID-19. Looking at the study overall: Italy, Spain and the United States were the sources of the convalescent and acute COVID-19 samples.

Recovered participants had two consecutive negative NP/OP PCR tests, healthcare professional clearance, or symptom resolution. Profiling relied on immunoSEQ multiplex PCR, and the TCRdb table lists in-frame clones only, not all of them. The sample carries about 300,000 clones, around 86% recorded once. Per germline, CDR1 SGDLS and CDR2 YYNGEE. J gave up 4 bases and V 0 bases, and 6 bases lay outside the gene matches. This CDR3 spans 18 amino acids. The chain carries TRBV9 and TRBJ2-6; the match to TRBD2 covers 11 bases. This TCR was sampled from a woman aged 18-29 years who had recovered from COVID-19. Material for sequencing was PBMCs or T cells enriched from blood (not recorded which). The CDR3 sequence is CASSVEVAGGRGANVLTF. The CDR3 nucleotides are TGTGCCAGCAGCGTAGAGGTAGCGGGAGGGCGCGGGGCCAACGTCCTGACTTTC.